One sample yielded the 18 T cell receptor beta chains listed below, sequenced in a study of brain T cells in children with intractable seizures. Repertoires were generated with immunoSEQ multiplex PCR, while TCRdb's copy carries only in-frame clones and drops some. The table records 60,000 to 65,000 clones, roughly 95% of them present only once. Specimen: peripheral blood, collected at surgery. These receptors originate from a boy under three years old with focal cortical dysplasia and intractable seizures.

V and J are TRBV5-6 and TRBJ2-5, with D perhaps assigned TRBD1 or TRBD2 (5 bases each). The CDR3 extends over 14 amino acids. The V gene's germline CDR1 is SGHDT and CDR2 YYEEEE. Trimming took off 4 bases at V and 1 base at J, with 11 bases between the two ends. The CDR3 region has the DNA TGTGCCAGCAGCCTGGGACGGATCCAAGAGACCCAGTACTTC. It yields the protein CASSLGRIQETQYF.

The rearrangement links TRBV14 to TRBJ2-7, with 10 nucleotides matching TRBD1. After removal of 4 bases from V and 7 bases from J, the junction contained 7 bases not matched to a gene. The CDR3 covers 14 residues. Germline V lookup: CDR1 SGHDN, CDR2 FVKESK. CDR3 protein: CASSLGQGVGEQYF. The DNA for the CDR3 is TGTGCCAGCAGCCTCGGACAGGGGGTAGGGGAGCAGTACTTC.

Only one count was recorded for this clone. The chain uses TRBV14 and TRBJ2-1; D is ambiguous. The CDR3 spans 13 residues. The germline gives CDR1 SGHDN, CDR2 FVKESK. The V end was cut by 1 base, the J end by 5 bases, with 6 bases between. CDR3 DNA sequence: TGTGCCAGCAGCCAAGGCCCGAACAATGAGCAGTTCTTC. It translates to CASSQGPNNEQFF.

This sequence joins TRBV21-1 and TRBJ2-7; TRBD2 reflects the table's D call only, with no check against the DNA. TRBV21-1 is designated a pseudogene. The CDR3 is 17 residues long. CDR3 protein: CASSNPTAGSDHYEQYF. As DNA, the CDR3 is TGTGCCAGCAGCAACCCCACGGCGGGGTCCGACCACTACGAGCAGTACTTC.

CDR3 sequence: CASSRLEQEKPYEQYF. DNA for the CDR3: TGTGCCAGCAGCCGACTTGAACAGGAGAAACCCTACGAGCAGTACTTC. This chain links TRBV4-2 with TRBJ2-7; D is possibly TRBD1 (5 bases). CDR3 size: 16 residues. Germline CDR1 reads LGHNA; CDR2 reads YNFKEQ. Trimming cost V 4 bases and J 2 bases, with 18 bases left between them.

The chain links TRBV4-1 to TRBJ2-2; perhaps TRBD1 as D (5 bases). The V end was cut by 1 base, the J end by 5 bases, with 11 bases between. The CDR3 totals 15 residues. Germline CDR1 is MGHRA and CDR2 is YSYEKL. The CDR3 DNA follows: TGCGCCAGCAGCCAAGTGAGGCCAGGGACCGGGGAGCTGTTTTTT. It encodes CASSQVRPGTGELFF.

As DNA, the CDR3 is TGTGCCAGCTCACCCCCTAAAGCGGGGGGCCAATGGGAGCAGTACTTC. Protein: CASSPPKAGGQWEQYF. V is TRBV18 and J is TRBJ2-7; 9 nucleotides match TRBD2. J gave up 7 bases and V 3 bases, and 13 bases lay outside the gene matches. The CDR3 is made up of 16 amino acids. Germline lookup yields CDR1 KGHSH and CDR2 LQKENI.

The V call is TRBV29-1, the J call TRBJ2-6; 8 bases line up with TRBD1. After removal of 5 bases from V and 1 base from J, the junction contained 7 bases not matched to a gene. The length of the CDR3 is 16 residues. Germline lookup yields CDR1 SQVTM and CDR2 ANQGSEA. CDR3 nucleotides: TGCAGCGTTCGAGGACAGGGACCATCTGGGGCCAACGTCCTGACTTTC. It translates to CSVRGQGPSGANVLTF.

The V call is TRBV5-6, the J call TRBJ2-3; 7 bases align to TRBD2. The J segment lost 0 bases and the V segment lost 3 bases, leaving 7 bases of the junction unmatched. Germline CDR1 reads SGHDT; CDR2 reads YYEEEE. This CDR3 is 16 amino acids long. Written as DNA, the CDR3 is TGTGCCAGCAGCTGGGGACTAACCTCTAGCACAGATACGCAGTATTTT. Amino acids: CASSWGLTSSTDTQYF.

The CDR3 here is CAISETTGRLDEQYF. The CDR3 DNA reads TGTGCCATCAGTGAAACTACAGGCCGCTTGGACGAGCAGTACTTC. This chain uses TRBV10-3 with TRBJ2-7; D might be TRBD1 (5 bases). The germline V and J ends were trimmed by 3 bases and 5 bases, with 17 bases remaining between them. This CDR3 has 15 amino acids. Germline CDR1 and CDR2: ENHRY and SYGVKD.

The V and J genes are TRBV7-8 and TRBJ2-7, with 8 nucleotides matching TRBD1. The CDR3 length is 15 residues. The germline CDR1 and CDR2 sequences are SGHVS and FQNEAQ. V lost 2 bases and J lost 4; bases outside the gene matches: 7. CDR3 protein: CASSLQDRVLYEQYF. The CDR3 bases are TGTGCCAGCAGCTTACAGGACAGGGTGCTGTACGAGCAGTACTTC.

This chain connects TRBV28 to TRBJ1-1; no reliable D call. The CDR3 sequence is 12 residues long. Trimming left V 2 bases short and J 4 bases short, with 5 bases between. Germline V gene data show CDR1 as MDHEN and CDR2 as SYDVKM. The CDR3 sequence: CASSLGSTEAFF. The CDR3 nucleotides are TGTGCCAGCAGTTTAGGAAGCACTGAAGCTTTCTTT.

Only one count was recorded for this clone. CDR3 protein: CASSFPGHQETQYF. CDR3 nucleotide sequence: TGTGCCAGCAGTTTCCCGGGACACCAAGAGACCCAGTACTTC. J is TRBJ2-5 and V is TRBV28, with D possibly called TRBD1 or TRBD2 (5 bases each). The germline V gene encodes CDR1 MDHEN and CDR2 SYDVKM. The V end was cut by 3 bases, the J end by 0 bases, with 8 bases between. This CDR3 has 14 residues.

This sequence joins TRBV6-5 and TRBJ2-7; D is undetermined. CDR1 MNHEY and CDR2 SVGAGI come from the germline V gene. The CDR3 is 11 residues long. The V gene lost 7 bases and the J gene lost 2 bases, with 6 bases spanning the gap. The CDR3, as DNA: TGTGCCAGCATTGGTACCTACGAGCAGTACTTC. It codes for CASIGTYEQYF.

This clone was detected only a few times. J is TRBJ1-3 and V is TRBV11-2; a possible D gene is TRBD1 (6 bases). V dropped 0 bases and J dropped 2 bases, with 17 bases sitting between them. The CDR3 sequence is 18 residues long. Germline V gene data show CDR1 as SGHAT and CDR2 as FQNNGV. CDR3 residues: CASSLDQTGTSAGNTIYF. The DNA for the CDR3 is TGTGCCAGCAGCTTAGACCAGACAGGTACCTCTGCTGGAAACACCATATATTTT.

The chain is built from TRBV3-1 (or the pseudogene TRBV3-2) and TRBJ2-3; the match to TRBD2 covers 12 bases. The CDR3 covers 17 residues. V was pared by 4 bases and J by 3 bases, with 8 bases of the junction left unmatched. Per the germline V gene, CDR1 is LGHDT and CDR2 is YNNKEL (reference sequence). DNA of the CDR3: TGTGCCAGCAGCCGGCTAGCGGGGGGGCCAAAGACAGATACGCAGTATTTT. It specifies CASSRLAGGPKTDTQYF.

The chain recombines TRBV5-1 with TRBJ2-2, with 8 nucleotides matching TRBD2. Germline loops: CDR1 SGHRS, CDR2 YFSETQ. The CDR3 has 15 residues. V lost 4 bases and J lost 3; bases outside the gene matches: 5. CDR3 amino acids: CASSTGGRDTGELFF. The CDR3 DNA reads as TGCGCCAGCAGCACGGGGGGGCGCGACACCGGGGAGCTGTTTTTT.

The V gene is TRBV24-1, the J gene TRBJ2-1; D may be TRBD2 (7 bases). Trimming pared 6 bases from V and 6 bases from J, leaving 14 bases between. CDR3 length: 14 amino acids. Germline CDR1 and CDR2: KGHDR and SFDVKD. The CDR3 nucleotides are TGTGCCACCAGTTGGGGGGGAGGGGGCAATGAGCAGTTCTTC. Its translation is CATSWGGGGNEQFF.